This T cell receptor (beta chain) was recovered during a study of blood T cell repertoires in COVID-19. Study context: Samples taken during acute and convalescent COVID-19 were collected in the United States, Italy and Spain. T cells, B-cell-depleted T cells, or PBMCs provided the cDNA or gDNA that served as material.

V was pared by 0 bases and J by 4 bases, with 11 bases between. The CDR3 extends over 14 amino acids. CDR1 is SGHKS and CDR2 is YYEKEE in the germline V gene (reference sequence). As processed by the authors: By means of reference gene primer amplification, nucleated cell counts were estimated. The assay was immunoSEQ multiplex PCR, and TCRdb's table has in-frame clones only and misses some. V, J and clone size reflect that table, while D and trimming were determined from the DNA. The sample shows about 140,000 clones, about 83% of them seen only once. The rearrangement joins TRBV5-5 to TRBJ2-7, with D possibly being TRBD1 (6 bases). The receptor was isolated from a human donor in a cohort sampled during active COVID-19. Sequenced input: peripheral blood. Here the CDR3 DNA reads TGTGCCAGCAGCTTGGCCAGCAGGGGTTACGAGCAGTACTTC. Amino acid sequence: CASSLASRGYEQYF. Using reference TRBV5-5 and TRBJ2-7 for the parts outside the CDR3, the full variable domain is DAGVTQSPTHLIKTRGQQVTLRCSPISGHKSVSWYQQVLGQGPQFIFQYYEKEERGRGNFPDRFSARQFPNYSSELNVNALLLGDSALYLCASSLASRGYEQYFGPGTRLTVT.